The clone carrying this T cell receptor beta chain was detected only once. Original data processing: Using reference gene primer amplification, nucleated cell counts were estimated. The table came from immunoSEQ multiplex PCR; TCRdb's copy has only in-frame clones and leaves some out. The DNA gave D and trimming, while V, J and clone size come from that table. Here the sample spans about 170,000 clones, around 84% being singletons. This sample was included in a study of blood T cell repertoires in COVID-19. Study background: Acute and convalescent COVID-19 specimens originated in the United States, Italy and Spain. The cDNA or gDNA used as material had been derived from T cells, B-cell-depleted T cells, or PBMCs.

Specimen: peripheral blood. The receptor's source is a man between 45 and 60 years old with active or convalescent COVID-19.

The CDR3 DNA sequence: TGCGCCAGCAGCCGGGGGGGCTTAGAGGAAAAACTGTTTTTT. It encodes CASSRGGLEEKLFF. The V gene is TRBV4-1, the J gene TRBJ1-4; perhaps TRBD1 as D (6 bases). CDR1 and CDR2 from the germline V gene are MGHRA and YSYEKL. This CDR3 region has 14 residues. Trimming left V 4 bases short and J 8 bases short, with 14 bases between.